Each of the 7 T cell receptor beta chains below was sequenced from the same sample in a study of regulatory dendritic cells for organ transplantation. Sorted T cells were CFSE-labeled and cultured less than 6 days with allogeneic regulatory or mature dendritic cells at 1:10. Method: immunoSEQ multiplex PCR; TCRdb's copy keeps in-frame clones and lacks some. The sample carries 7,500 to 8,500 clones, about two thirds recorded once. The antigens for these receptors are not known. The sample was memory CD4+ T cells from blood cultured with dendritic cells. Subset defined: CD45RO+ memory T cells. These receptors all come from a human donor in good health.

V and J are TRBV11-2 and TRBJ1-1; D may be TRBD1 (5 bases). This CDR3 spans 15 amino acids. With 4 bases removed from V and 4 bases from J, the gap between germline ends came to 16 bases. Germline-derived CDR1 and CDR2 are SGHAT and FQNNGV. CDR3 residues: CASSSDSGGGTEAFF. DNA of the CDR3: TGTGCCAGCAGCTCCGATTCGGGGGGGGGCACTGAAGCTTTCTTT.

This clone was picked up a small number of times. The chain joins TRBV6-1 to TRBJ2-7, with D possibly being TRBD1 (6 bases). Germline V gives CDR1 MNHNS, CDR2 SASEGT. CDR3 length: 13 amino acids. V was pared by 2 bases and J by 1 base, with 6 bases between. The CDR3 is CASSEQGSYEQYF. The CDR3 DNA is TGTGCCAGCAGTGAACAGGGGTCCTACGAGCAGTACTTC.

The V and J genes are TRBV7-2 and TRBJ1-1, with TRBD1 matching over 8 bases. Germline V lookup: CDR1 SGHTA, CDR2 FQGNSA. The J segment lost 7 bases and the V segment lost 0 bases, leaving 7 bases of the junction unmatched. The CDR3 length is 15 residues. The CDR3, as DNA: TGTGCCAGCAGCTTAGCTCCCGGACAGGGAGGTGAAGCTTTCTTT. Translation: CASSLAPGQGGEAFF.

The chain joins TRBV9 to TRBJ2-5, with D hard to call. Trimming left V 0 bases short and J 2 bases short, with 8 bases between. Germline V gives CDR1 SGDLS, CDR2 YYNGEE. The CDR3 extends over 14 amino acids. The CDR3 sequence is CASSVDSSQETQYF. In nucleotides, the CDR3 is TGTGCCAGCAGCGTAGATAGCTCGCAAGAGACCCAGTACTTC.

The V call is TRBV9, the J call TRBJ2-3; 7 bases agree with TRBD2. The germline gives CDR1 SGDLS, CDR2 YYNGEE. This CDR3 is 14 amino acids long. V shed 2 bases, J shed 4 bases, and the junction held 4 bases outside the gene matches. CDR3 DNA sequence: TGTGCCAGCAGCGTGCTCGCGGGGGCAGATACGCAGTATTTT. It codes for CASSVLAGADTQYF.

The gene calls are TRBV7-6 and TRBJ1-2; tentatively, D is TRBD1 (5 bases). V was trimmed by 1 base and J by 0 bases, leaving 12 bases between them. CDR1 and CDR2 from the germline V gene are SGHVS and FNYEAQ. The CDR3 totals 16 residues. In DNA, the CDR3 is TGTGCCAGCAGCTTAGGTCCGGACATAGCTAACTATGGCTACACCTTC. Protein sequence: CASSLGPDIANYGYTF.

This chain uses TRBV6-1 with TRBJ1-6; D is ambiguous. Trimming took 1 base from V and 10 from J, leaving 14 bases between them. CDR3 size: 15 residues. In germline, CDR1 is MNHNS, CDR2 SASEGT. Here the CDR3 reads CASSEEMGGRSPLHF. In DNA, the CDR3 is TGTGCCAGCAGTGAAGAGATGGGTGGGCGATCACCCCTCCACTTT.